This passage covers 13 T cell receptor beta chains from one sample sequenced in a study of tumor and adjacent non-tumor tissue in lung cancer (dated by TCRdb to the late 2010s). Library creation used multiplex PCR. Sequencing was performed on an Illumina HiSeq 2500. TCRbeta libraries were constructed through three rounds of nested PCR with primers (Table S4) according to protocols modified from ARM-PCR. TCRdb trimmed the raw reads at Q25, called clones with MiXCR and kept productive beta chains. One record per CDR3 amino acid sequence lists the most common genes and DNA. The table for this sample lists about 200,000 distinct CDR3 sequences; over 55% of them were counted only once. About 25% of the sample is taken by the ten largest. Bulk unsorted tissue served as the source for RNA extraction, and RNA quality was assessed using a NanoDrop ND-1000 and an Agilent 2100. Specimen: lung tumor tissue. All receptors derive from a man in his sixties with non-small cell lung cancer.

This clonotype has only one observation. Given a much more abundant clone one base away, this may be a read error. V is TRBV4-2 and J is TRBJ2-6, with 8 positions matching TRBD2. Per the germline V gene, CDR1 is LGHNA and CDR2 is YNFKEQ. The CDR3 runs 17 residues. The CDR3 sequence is CASGQAGRAGGANVLTF. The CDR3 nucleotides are TGTGCCAGCGGCCAAGCCGGGAGGGCCGGTGGGGCCAACGTCCTGACTTTC.

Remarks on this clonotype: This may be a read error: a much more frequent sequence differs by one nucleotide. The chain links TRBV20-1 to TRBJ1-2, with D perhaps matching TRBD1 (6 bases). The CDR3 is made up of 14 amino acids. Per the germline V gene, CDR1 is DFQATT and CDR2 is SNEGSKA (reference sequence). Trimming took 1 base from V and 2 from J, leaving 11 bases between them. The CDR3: CSARVGGGNYGYTF. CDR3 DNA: TGCAGTGCTAGAGTAGGGGGAGGGAACTATGGCTACACCTTC.

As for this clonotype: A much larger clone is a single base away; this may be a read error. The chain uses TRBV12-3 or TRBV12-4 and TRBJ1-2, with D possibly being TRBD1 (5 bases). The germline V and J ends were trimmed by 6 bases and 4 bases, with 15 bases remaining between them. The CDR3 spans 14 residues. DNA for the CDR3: TGTGCCAGCAGCCCACATGGGGCGGGCTATGGCTACACCTTC. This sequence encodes CASSPHGAGYGYTF.

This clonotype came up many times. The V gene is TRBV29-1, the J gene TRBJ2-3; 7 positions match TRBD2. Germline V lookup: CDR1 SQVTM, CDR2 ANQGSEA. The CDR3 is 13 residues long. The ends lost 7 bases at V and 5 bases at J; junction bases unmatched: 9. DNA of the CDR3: TGCAGCGGCCGGAGCGGGGCAGAAGATACGCAGTATTTT. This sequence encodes CSGRSGAEDTQYF.

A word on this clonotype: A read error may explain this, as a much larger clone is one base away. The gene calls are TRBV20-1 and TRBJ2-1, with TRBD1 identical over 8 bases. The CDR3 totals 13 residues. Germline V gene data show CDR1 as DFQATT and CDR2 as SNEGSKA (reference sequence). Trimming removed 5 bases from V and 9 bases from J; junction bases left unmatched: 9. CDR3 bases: TGCAGTGCTGACCTGACAGGGGTGGGTGAGCAGTTCTTC. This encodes CSADLTGVGEQFF.

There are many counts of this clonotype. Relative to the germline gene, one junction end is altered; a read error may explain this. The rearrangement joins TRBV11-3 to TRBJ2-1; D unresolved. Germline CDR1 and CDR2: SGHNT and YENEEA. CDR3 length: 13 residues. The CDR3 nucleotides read TGTGCCAGCAGCTTAAGTAAAGACAAAGAGCAGTTCTTC. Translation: CASSLSKDKEQFF.

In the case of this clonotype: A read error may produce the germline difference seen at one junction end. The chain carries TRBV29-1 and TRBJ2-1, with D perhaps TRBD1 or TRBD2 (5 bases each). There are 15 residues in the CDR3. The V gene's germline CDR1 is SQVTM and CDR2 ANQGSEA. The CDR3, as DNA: TGCAGAGTTGAATCTCCGGGGCAGGGATACAAAGAGCAGTTCTTC. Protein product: CRVESPGQGYKEQFF.

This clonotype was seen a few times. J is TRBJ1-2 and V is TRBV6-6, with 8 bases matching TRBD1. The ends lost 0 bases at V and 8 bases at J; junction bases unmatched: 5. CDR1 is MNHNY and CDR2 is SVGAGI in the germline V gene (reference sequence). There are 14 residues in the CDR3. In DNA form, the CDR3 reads TGTGCCAGCAGTTACTCCTTGACAGGGGAAGGCTACACCTTC. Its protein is CASSYSLTGEGYTF.

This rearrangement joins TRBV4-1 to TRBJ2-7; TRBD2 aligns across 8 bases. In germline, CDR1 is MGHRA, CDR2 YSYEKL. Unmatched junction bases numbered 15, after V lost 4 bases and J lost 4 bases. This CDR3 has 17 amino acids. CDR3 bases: TGCGCCAGCAGCCCTTGGAACATAAAGGAGCGGGGGTACGAGCAGTACTTC. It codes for CASSPWNIKERGYEQYF.

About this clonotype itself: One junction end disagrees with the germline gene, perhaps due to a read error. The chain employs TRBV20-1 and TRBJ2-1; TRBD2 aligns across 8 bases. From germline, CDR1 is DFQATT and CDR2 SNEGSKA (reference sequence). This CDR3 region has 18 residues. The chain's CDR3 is CSSRVRTTGGASYNEQFF. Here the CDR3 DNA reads TGCAGTTCTAGAGTCAGGACTACCGGGGGGGCGTCCTACAATGAGCAGTTCTTC.

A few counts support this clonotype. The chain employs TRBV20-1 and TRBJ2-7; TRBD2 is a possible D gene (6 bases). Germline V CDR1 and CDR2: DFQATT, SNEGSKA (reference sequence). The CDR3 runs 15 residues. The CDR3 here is CSGVLTVGGDYEQYF. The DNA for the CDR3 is TGCAGCGGTGTTCTGACAGTCGGGGGAGACTACGAGCAGTACTTC.

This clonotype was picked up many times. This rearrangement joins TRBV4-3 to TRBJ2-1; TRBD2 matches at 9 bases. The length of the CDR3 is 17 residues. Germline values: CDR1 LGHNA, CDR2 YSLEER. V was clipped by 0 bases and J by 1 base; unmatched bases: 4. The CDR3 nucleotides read TGCGCCAGCAGCCAAGATCGGGCGGGGGGGTCCTACAATGAGCAGTTCTTC. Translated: CASSQDRAGGSYNEQFF.

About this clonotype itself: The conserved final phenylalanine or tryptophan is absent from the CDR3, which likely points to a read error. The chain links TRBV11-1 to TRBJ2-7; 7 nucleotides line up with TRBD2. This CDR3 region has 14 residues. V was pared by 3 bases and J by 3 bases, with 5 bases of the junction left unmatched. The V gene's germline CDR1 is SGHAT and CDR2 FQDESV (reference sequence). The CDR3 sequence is CASSFGGSYYEQYC. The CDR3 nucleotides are TGTGCCAGCAGCTTCGGGGGGAGCTACTACGAGCAGTACTGC.